This entry concerns a single T cell receptor (beta chain). This clone was seen once. Its antigen specificity is not known. No base-level quality is on record; no much larger clone is a single base apart. The CDR3 regions of human TCRbeta chains were subjected to immunosequencing. The published analysis was carried out like this. Repertoire TCRs were matched against a reference library of SARS-CoV-2-specific TCRs generated with the MIRA antigen-specificity platform. Breadth was defined as the fraction of unique TCRs that were SARS-CoV-2-associated, and depth was defined as the fraction of total T cells that were SARS-CoV-2-associated. Using the MIRA data, each spike-specific TCR was mapped to the spike region that the TCR reacts to and placed in a CD4 or CD8 class. Log10-transformed breadth and depth values were compared by one-way ANOVA with Sidak's multiple comparisons tests. This immuneACCESS table, as held by TCRdb, lists in-frame sequences with V and J called but not all clones. Of the missing ones, under half trace to an unresolved V gene in checked studies; the others have no known cause. Clone size and V and J calls were adopted from that table, with D and trimming inferred from the DNA. Across this sample there are around 140,000 clones, with 75% to 90% seen only once. The ten largest clonotypes hold 1.6% of the sample.

These data originate in a study of T cell responses to AZD1222 COVID-19 vaccine (TCRdb year 2021). In terms of the full investigation: AZD1222 recipients with second doses at about 4 weeks or about 12 weeks were pooled, because spike-specific TCR depth and breadth did not differ between schedules. TCR sequencing was performed for some 250 trial participants, of whom 200 to 220 were given two doses of AZD1222 and around 26 were given two doses of MenACWY control vaccine. Trial participants were enrolled by age into 18-55, 56-69 and 70-plus year subgroups, with about 150, 28 and 57 TCR-sequenced participants respectively.

What the authors observed across the whole study: Spike-specific TCR breadth and depth rose significantly after two AZD1222 doses compared with day 0 and with MenACWY recipients. Vaccine-associated CD4 TCRs spanned the whole spike protein, with dominant responses in regions 160-218 and 743-854. The 56-69-year group was small, and its depth increase did not reach significance, likely because of low power. Epitopes outside the regions mutated in the B.1.351 and B.1.1.7 variants were reportedly recognized by nearly half of the unique spike-specific TCRs. Most participants were white British and females outnumbered males, and the authors suggested that clonal diversity may have been underestimated. Because no samples from the day 14 peak response were available, repertoires could be characterized only after the peak T cell response. Conclusions about previously exposed vaccinees were limited because only five to seven AZD1222 recipients were SARS-CoV-2 seropositive at baseline.

Spanning cysteine to phenylalanine, the CDR3 consists of 15 amino acids. The CDR3 DNA has 45 bases and is translated from base 1. Trimming removed 1 base from V and 4 bases from J, leaving 10 bases between the germline ends. CDR1 is given as MGHRA and CDR2 as YSYEKL, both from the germline V gene. The time point label corresponds to: baseline before first vaccination. Vaccinee samples came from UK trials COV001 and COV002, including a single-blind randomized controlled phase 2/3 trial of AZD1222 (ChAdOx1 nCoV-19) in healthy adults. Trial participant PBMC samples were collected at day 0 and day 28 after the second dose for TCRbeta chain sequencing.

This material consisted of peripheral blood, taken on day 0 of AZD1222 vaccination. Recombination linked TRBV4-1 to TRBJ1-4; a confident D gene designation cannot be given. The origin of this receptor is an adult in good health. Here the CDR3 is given as CASSQVPTGNEKLFF. The base sequence is TGCGCCAGCAGCCAAGTACCGACGGGTAATGAAAAACTGTTTTTT.